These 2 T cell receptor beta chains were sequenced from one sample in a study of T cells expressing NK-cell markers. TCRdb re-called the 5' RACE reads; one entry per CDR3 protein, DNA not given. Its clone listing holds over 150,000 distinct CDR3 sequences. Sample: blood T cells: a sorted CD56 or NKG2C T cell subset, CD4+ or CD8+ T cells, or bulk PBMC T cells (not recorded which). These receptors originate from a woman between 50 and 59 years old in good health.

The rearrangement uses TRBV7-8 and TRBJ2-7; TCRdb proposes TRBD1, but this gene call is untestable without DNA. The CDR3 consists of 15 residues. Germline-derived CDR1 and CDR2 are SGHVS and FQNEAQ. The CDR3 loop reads CASRYSGQLAYEQYF.

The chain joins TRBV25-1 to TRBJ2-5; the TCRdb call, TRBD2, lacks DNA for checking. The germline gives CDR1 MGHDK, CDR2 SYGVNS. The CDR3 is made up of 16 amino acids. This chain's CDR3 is CASSLAGGSFQETQYF.